The rows below give T cell receptor beta chains drawn from one sample of a study of long-term antiretroviral therapy in people with HIV. The table came from immunoSEQ multiplex PCR; TCRdb's copy has only in-frame clones and leaves some out. The sample lists about 38,000 clones, around 85% seen once, with about 5.2% in the top ten. The sequenced sample was unsorted PBMCs, obtained 1.5 years after starting antiretroviral therapy. Receptors were obtained from a man younger than 35 with HIV. Each CDR3 is given with its conserved first and last residue. The D gene is left open where the match is weak. Clone size appears in some rows only: once, few, many, or a class for an expanded clone.

TRBD2 | . | TRBJ2-2 | 14 | TRBV7-2 | TGTGCCAGCAGCACTAGCGGAATCACCGGGGAGCTGTTTTTT | CASSTSGITGELFF
TRBD1 | . | TRBJ2-1 | 13 | TRBV11-1 | TGTGCCAGCGAACCTCCCCAGGGGGTTGAGCAGTTCTTC | CASEPPQGVEQFF
. | . | TRBJ1-1 | 14 | TRBV6-5 | TGTGCCAGCCAGTTACAGGGAATGAACACTGAAGCTTTCTTT | CASQLQGMNTEAFF
TRBD1 | few | TRBJ1-2 | 14 | TRBV19 | TGTGCCAGTAGTACGGACAGGTCTTTGAAAGGCTACACCTTC | CASSTDRSLKGYTF
. | . | TRBJ2-4 | 13 | TRBV7-8 | TGTGCCAGCAGCGCAGACATTGTGAACATTCAGTACTTC | CASSADIVNIQYF
TRBD1 | . | TRBJ1-2 | 13 | TRBV5-6 | TGTGCCAGCAGCTTCTGGACAGGGGCAGGCTACACCTTC | CASSFWTGAGYTF
. | . | TRBJ2-3 | 13 | TRBV7-9 | TGTGCCAGCAGCTTAGCGTTGACAGATACGCAGTATTTT | CASSLALTDTQYF
. | . | TRBJ1-1 | 14 | TRBV28 | TGTGCCAGCAGTTTAGGGACCGAGAACACTGAAGCTTTCTTT | CASSLGTENTEAFF
. | . | TRBJ1-5 | 12 | TRBV30 | TGTGCCTGGGGAAGTACAGGGCAGCCCCAGCATTTT | CAWGSTGQPQHF
TRBD1 | . | TRBJ2-7 | 18 | TRBV11-2 | TGTGCCAGCAGCCTCACACATTCCGGGACAGGGTTCTCCTACGAGCAGTACTTC | CASSLTHSGTGFSYEQYF
TRBD1 | . | TRBJ1-5 | 13 | TRBV28 | TGTGCCAGCAGGGGGACAGGGAGTCAGCCCCAGCATTTT | CASRGTGSQPQHF
. | few | TRBJ1-4 | 15 | TRBV6-5 | TGTGCCAGCAGCCTCGGGGGGGGGCTAAATGAAAAACTGTTTTTT | CASSLGGGLNEKLFF
TRBD1 | . | TRBJ1-2 | 16 | TRBV6-4 | TGTGCCAGCAGTGACTCTATCCGGACAGGGTACTATGGCTACACCTTC | CASSDSIRTGYYGYTF
TRBD2 | once | TRBJ2-7 | 15 | TRBV28 | TGTGCCAGCAGTTCGAGCGGGGCCAGCTCCTACGAGCAGTACTTC | CASSSSGASSYEQYF
. | . | TRBJ2-1 | 13 | TRBV19 | TGTGCCAGTAGCCACGACAGCTACAATGAGCAGTTCTTC | CASSHDSYNEQFF
. | . | TRBJ2-3 | 13 | TRBV5-6 | TGTGCCAGCAGCTTGGTACGGGGGCAAACGCAGTATTTT | CASSLVRGQTQYF
. | . | TRBJ2-3 | 16 | TRBV7-2 | TGTGCCAGCAGCTTATCCGGGACCCTATCAGACATCCCGCAGTATTTT | CASSLSGTLSDIPQYF
TRBD2 | few | TRBJ2-7 | 15 | TRBV4-2 | TGTGCCAGCAGCCAAGTTGGCGGGAGGGCCTACGAGCAGTACTTC | CASSQVGGRAYEQYF
TRBD2 | few | TRBJ2-7 | 16 | TRBV10-1 | TGCGCCAGCAGCCAGACCTGGACTAGCGGGCACTACGAGCAGTACTTC | CASSQTWTSGHYEQYF
. | . | TRBJ2-1 | 13 | TRBV4-1 | TGCGCCAGCAGCCAAGAAGAGGAAAAGTTGCAGTTCTTC | CASSQEEEKLQFF
. | . | TRBJ2-2 | 17 | TRBV28 | TGTGCCAGCAGCCCCTGGGGTAGGGGACGAAACACCGGGGAGCTGTTTTTT | CASSPWGRGRNTGELFF
. | . | TRBJ2-7 | 14 | TRBV28 | TGTGCCAGCAGTTTACCGGCAGGGCTGTACGAGCAGTACTTC | CASSLPAGLYEQYF
. | . | TRBJ2-5 | 14 | TRBV9 | TGTGCCAGCAGCGTAGAGGGGATTGCAGAGACCCAGTACTTC | CASSVEGIAETQYF
. | . | TRBJ1-1 | 15 | TRBV4-3 | TGCGCCAGCAGCTACCGACAAAGAGGGAACACTGAAGCTTTCTTT | CASSYRQRGNTEAFF
. | few | TRBJ1-4 | 13 | TRBV4-2 | TGTGCCAGCAGCCAGGGGGACGGGGGAAAACTGTTTTTT | CASSQGDGGKLFF
. | . | TRBJ2-3 | 14 | TRBV7-9 | TGTGCCAGCAGCCCCCCCGGTTCTTTAGATACGCAGTATTTT | CASSPPGSLDTQYF
TRBD2 | . | TRBJ2-7 | 15 | TRBV19 | TGTGCCAGTAGTATAGCGTCTAGCGGGAAGTACGAGCAGTACTTC | CASSIASSGKYEQYF
. | once | TRBJ1-4 | 12 | TRBV30 | TGTGCCTGCCGTGGTCCGGGGGAAAAACTGTTTTTT | CACRGPGEKLFF